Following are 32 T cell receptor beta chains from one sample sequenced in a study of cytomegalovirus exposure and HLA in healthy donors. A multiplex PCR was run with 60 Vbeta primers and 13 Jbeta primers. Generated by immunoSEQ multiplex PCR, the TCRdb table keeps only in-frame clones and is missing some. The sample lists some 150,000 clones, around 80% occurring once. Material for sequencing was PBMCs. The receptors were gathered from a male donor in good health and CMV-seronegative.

CDR3 in DNA: TGTGCCACCTACCAATTAGGAGGAGGAGGCTACACCTTC. This sequence encodes CATYQLGGGGYTF. This rearrangement joins TRBV6-5 to TRBJ1-2; D is unclear. The germline V gene encodes CDR1 MNHEY and CDR2 SVGAGI. The CDR3 runs 13 residues. The V end lost 10 bases, the J end lost 8 bases, and 20 bases lay between the germline ends.

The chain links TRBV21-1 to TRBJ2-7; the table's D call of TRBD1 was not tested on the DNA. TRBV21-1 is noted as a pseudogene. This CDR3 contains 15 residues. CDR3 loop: CASSKAAKSGYEQYF. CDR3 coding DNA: TGTGCCAGCAGCAAAGCGGCCAAGTCAGGGTACGAGCAGTACTTC.

The chain's CDR3 is CASSLQNSGTFYEQFF. As DNA, the CDR3 is TGTGCCAGCAGCTTACAGAATAGCGGGACTTTCTATGAGCAGTTCTTC. The chain employs TRBV7-3 and TRBJ2-1; 8 bases line up with TRBD2. V was clipped by 2 bases and J by 8 bases; unmatched bases: 11. This CDR3 spans 16 amino acids. The germline CDR1 and CDR2 sequences are SGHTA and FQGTGA.

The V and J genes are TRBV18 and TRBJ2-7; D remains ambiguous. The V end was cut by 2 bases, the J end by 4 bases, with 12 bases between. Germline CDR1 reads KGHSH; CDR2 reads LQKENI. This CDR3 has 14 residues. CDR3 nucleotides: TGTGCCAGCTCACCATCAGAGGAGCTTTACGAGCAGTACTTC. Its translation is CASSPSEELYEQYF. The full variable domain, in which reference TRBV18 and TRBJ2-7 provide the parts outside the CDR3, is NAGVMQNPRHLVRRRGQEARLRCSPMKGHSHVYWYRQLPEEGLKFMVYLQKENIIDESGMPKERFSAEFPKEGPSILRIQQVVRGDSAAYFCASSPSEELYEQYFGPGTRLTVT.

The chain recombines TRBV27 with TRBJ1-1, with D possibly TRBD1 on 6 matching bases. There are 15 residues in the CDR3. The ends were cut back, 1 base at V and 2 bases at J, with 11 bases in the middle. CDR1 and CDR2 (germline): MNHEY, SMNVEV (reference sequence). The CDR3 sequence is CASSLFRGANTEAFF. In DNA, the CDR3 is TGTGCCAGCAGTTTATTTCGGGGGGCAAACACTGAAGCTTTCTTT.

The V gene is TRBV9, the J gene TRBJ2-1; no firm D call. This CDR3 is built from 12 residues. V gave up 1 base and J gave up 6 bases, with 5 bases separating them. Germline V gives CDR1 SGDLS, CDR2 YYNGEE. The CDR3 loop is CASSVFSNEQFF. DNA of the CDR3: TGTGCCAGCAGCGTATTTAGCAATGAGCAGTTCTTC.

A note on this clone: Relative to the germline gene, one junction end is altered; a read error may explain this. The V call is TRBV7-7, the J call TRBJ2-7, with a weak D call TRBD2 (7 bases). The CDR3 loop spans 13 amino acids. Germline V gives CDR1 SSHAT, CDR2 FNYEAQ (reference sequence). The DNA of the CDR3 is TGTGCTAGCAGTGAGGGGGAGGGGTACGAGCAGTACTTC. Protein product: CASSEGEGYEQYF. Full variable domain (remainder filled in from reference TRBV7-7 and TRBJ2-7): GAGVSQSPRYKVTKRGQDVTLRCDPISSHATLYWYQQALGQGPEFLTYFNYEAQPDKSGLPSDRFSAERPEGSISTLTIQRTEQRDSAMYRCASSEGEGYEQYFGPGTRLTVT.

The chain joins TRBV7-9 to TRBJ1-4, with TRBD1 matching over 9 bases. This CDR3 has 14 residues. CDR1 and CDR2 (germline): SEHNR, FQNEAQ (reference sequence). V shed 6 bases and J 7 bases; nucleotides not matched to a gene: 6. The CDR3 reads CASRSGTGSEKLFF. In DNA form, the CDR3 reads TGTGCCAGCAGATCCGGGACAGGGAGTGAAAAACTGTTTTTT. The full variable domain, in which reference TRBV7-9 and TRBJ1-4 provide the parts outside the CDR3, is DTGVSQNPRHKITKRGQNVTFRCDPISEHNRLYWYRQTLGQGPEFLTYFQNEAQLEKSRLLSDRFSAERPKGSFSTLEIQRTEQGDSAMYLCASRSGTGSEKLFFGSGTQLSVL.

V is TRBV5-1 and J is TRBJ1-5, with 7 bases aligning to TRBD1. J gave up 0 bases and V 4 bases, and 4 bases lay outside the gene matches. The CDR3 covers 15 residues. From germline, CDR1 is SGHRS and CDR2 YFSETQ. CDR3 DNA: TGCGCCAGCAGCCCCGGGACAGTTAGCAATCAGCCCCAGCATTTT. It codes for CASSPGTVSNQPQHF.

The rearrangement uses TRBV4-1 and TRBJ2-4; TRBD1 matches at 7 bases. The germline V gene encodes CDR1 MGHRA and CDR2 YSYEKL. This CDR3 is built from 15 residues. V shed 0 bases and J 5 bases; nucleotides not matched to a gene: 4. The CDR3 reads CASSQEDGTENIQYF. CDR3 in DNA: TGCGCCAGCAGCCAAGAAGACGGGACAGAAAACATTCAGTACTTC.

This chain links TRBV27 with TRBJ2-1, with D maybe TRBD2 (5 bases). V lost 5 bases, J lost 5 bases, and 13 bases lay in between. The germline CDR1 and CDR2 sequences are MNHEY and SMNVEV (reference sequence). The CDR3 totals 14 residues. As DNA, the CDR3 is TGTGCCAGCAGTCCCCCCCGACTAAACAATGAGCAGTTCTTC. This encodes CASSPPRLNNEQFF.

This CDR3 reads CASSLLDRLDEQYF. CDR3 bases: TGCGCCAGCAGCTTGTTGGACAGGTTGGACGAGCAGTACTTC. The J gene is TRBJ2-7, the V gene TRBV5-1; 7 bases line up with TRBD1. This CDR3 comprises 14 residues. The V gene end was trimmed by 1 base and the J gene end by 5 bases; junction bases not matched to a gene: 6. The germline gives CDR1 SGHRS, CDR2 YFSETQ. The whole variable domain, filled in from reference TRBV5-1 and TRBJ2-7, reads KAGVTQTPRYLIKTRGQQVTLSCSPISGHRSVSWYQQTPGQGLQFLFEYFSETQRNKGNFPGRFSGRQFSNSRSEMNVSTLELGDSALYLCASSLLDRLDEQYFGPGTRLTVT.

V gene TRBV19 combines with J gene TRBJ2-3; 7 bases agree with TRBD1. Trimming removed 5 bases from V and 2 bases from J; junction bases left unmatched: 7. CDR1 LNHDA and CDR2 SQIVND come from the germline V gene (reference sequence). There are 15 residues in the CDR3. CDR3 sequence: CASSLSTGNTDTQYF. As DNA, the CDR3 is TGTGCCAGTAGTCTCTCGACAGGGAACACAGATACGCAGTATTTT. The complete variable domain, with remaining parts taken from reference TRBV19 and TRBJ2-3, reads DGGITQSPKYLFRKEGQNVTLSCEQNLNHDAMYWYRQDPGQGLRLIYYSQIVNDFQKGDIAEGYSVSREKKESFPLTVTSAQKNPTAFYLCASSLSTGNTDTQYFGPGTRLTVL.

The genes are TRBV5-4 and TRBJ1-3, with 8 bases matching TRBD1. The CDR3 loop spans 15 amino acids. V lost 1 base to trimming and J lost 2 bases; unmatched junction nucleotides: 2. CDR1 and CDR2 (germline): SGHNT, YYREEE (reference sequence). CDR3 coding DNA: TGTGCCAGCAGCTTGCAGGGGGCCCCTGGAAACACCATATATTTT. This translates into CASSLQGAPGNTIYF.

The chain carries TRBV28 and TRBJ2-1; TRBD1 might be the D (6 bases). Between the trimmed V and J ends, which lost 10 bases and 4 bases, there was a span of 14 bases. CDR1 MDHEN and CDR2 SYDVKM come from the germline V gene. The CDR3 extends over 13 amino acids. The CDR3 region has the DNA TGTGCCACCGGACAGCTTCCTTACAATGAGCAGTTCTTC. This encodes CATGQLPYNEQFF.

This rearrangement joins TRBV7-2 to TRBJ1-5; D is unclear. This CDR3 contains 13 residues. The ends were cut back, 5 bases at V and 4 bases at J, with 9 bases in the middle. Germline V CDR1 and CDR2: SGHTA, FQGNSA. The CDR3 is CASSTRGNQPQHF. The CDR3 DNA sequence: TGTGCCAGCAGCACTCGAGGTAATCAGCCCCAGCATTTT.

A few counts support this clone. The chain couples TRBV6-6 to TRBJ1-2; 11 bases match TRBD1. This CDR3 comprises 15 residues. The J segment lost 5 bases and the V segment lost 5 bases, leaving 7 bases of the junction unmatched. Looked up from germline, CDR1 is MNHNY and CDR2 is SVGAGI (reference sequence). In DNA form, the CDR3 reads TGTGCCAGCAGTACGGACAGGGGGCAACGTTATGGCTACACCTTC. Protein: CASSTDRGQRYGYTF.

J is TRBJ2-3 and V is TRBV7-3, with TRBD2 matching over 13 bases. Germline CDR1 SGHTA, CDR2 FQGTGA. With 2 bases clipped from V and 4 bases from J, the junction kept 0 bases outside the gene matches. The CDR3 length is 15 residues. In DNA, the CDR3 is TGTGCCAGCAGCTTAGGACTAGCGGGGGCAGATACGCAGTATTTT. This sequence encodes CASSLGLAGADTQYF. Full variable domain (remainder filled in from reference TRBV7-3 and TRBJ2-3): GAGVSQTPSNKVTEKGKYVELRCDPISGHTALYWYRQSLGQGPEFLIYFQGTGAADDSGLPNDRFFAVRPEGSVSTLKIQRTERGDSAVYLCASSLGLAGADTQYFGPGTRLTVL.

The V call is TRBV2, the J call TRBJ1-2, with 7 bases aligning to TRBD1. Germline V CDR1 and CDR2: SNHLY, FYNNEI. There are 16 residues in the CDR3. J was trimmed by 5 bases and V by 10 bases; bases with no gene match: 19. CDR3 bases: TGTGCCATCCGGGGAGCCGGCCAGACAGGGATGTATGGCTACACCTTC. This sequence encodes CAIRGAGQTGMYGYTF.

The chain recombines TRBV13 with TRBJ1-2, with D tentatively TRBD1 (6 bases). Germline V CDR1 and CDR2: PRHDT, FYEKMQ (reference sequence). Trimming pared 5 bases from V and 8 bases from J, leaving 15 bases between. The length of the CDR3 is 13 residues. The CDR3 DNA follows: TGTGCCAGCAGCCGAGGGGGGGGCCTGGGCTACACCTTC. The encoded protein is CASSRGGGLGYTF.

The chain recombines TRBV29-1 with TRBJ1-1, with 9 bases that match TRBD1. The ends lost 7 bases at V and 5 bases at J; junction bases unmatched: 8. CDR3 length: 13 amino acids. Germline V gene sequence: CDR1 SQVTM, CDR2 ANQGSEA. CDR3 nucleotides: TGCAGCGGGACGGACAGGGGTGGAACTGAAGCTTTCTTT. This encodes CSGTDRGGTEAFF.

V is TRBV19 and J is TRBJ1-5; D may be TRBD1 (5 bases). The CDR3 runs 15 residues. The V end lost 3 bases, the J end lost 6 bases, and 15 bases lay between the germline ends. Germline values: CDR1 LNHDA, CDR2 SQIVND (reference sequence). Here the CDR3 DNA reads TGTGCCAGTAGTATTCCGGGGGGTGGGGGTCAGCCCCAGCATTTT. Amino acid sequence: CASSIPGGGGQPQHF.

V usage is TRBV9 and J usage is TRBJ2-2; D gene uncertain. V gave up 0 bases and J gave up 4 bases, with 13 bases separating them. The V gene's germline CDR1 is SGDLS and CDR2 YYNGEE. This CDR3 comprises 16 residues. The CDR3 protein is CASSVARQVGTGELFF. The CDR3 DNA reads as TGTGCCAGCAGCGTAGCCAGGCAGGTGGGCACCGGGGAGCTGTTTTTT. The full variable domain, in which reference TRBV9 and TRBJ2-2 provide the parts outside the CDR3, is DSGVTQTPKHLITATGQRVTLRCSPRSGDLSVYWYQQSLDQGLQFLIQYYNGEERAKGNILERFSAQQFPDLHSELNLSSLELGDSALYFCASSVARQVGTGELFFGEGSRLTVL.

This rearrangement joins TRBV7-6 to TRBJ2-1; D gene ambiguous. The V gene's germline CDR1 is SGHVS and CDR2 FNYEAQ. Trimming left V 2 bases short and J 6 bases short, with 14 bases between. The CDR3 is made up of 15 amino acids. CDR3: CASSLRFSASNEQFF. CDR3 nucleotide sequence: TGTGCCAGCAGCTTACGATTTAGTGCTTCCAATGAGCAGTTCTTC.

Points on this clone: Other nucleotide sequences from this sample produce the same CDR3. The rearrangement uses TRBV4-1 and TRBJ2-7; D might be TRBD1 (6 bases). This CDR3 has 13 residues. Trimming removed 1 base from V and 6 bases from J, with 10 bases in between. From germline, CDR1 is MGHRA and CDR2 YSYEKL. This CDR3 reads CASSQVGRGEQYF. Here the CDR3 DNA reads TGCGCCAGCAGCCAAGTGGGCAGGGGCGAGCAGTACTTC.

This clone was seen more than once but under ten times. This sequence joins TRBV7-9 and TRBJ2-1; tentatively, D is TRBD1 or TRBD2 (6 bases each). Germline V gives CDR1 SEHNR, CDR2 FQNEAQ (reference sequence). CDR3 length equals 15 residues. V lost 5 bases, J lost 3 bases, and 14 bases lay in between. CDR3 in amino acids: CASSIGGLDYNEQFF. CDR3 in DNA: TGTGCCAGCAGCATAGGGGGACTCGACTACAATGAGCAGTTCTTC.

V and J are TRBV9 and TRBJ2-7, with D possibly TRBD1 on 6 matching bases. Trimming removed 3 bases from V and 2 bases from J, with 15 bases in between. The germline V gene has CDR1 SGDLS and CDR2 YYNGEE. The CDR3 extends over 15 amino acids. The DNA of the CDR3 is TGTGCCAGCAGCGCAGGGGAGACACCCACCTACGAGCAGTACTTC. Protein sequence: CASSAGETPTYEQYF.

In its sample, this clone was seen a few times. Here the CDR3 reads CASNPSRQETQYF. As DNA, the CDR3 is TGTGCCAGCAACCCAAGCAGGCAGGAGACCCAGTACTTC. The chain links TRBV2 to TRBJ2-5; D call uncertain. This CDR3 has 13 residues. The germline V gene encodes CDR1 SNHLY and CDR2 FYNNEI. V shed 7 bases and J shed 5 bases, with 14 bases lying between them.

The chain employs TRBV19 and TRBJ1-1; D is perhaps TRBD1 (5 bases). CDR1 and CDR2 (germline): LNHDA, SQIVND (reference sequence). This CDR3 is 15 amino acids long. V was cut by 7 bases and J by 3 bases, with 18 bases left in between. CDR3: CASITSRQYYTEAFF. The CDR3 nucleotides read TGTGCCAGTATCACCTCTCGACAGTACTACACTGAAGCTTTCTTT.

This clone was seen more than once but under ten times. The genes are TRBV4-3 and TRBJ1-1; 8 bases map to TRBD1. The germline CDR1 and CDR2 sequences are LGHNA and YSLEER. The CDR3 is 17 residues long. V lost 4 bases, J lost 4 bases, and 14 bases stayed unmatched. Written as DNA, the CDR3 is TGCGCCAGCAGCCTAGAATTGATGGACAGGGTTGCCACTGAAGCTTTCTTT. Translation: CASSLELMDRVATEAFF.

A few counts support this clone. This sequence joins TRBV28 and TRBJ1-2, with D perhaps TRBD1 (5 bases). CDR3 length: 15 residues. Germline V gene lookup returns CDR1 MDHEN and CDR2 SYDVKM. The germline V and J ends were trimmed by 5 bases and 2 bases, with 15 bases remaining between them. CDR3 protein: CASSIPGRENYGYTF. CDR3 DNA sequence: TGTGCCAGCAGTATCCCGGGGCGGGAAAACTATGGCTACACCTTC.

CDR3 DNA sequence: TGTGCCACCAGCAGGGGAGGGAGCAGGGTAGATACGCAGTATTTT. Translated, it gives CATSRGGSRVDTQYF. The chain combines TRBV15 with TRBJ2-3, with 7 bases matching TRBD2. The CDR3 is 15 amino acids. CDR1 is LNHNV, CDR2 YYDKDF, per germline (reference sequence). V dropped 3 bases and J dropped 5; count of bases not matched to a gene: 8.